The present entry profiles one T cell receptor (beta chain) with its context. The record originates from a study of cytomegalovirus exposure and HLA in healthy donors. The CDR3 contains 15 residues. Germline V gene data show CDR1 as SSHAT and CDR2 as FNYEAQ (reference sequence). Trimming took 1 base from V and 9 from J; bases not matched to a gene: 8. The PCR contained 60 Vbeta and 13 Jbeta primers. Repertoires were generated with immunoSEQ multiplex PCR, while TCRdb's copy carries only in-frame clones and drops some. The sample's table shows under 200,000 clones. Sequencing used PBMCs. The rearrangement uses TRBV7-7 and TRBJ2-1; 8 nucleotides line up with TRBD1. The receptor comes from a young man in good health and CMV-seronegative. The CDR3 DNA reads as TGTGCCAGCAGCTTAGTACCGGGAACAGGGGGTGAGCAGTTCTTC. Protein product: CASSLVPGTGGEQFF.